The 21 T cell receptor beta chains below were found in one sample sequenced in a study of blood T cell repertoires in COVID-19. Measured with immunoSEQ multiplex PCR; TCRdb has only the in-frame clones, and not every one. The sample lists tens of thousands of clones; more than 80% were seen once. Sequencing was done on a sample of peripheral blood. The source of these receptors is a woman between 65 and 79 years old with acute or convalescent COVID-19.

This clone came up a few times. The V gene is TRBV4-2, the J gene TRBJ2-7, with TRBD2 identical over 9 bases. CDR1 LGHNA and CDR2 YNFKEQ come from the germline V gene. The V gene end was trimmed by 6 bases and the J gene end by 3 bases; junction bases not matched to a gene: 6. CDR3 length: 14 amino acids. The CDR3 DNA sequence: TGTGCCAGCAGTCATTTAGCGGGGGACTACGAGCAGTACTTC. Translation: CASSHLAGDYEQYF.

The chain is built from TRBV9 and TRBJ1-2; 10 bases map to TRBD1. The V segment lost 3 bases and the J segment 7 bases; nucleotides outside the gene matches: 6. The CDR3 is made up of 14 amino acids. CDR1 and CDR2 (germline): SGDLS, YYNGEE. In DNA form, the CDR3 reads TGTGCCAGCAGCGAGACAGGGGGCCTACTTGGCTACACCTTC. It is translated as CASSETGGLLGYTF.

V gene TRBV11-3 combines with J gene TRBJ1-6, with 8 nucleotides matching TRBD1. Losses at the gene ends were 5 bases for V and 10 bases for J; bases not matched to a gene: 10. This CDR3 spans 15 amino acids. Germline V gene sequence: CDR1 SGHNT, CDR2 YENEEA. The CDR3 DNA follows: TGTGCCAGCAGCCCACTGACAGGGGTACAGTCACCCCTCCACTTT. It encodes CASSPLTGVQSPLHF.

In nucleotides, the CDR3 is TGTGCCAGCAGTTCTTACAGGGGAGCTTTCTTT. Its translation is CASSSYRGAFF. The rearrangement links TRBV6-2 or TRBV6-3 to TRBJ1-1; 7 bases line up with TRBD1. Germline CDR1 reads MNHEY; CDR2 reads SVGEGT. The CDR3 length is 11 residues. J lost 10 bases, V lost 4 bases, and 3 bases had no gene match.

The chain carries TRBV9 and TRBJ1-1; D is perhaps TRBD1 (6 bases). The CDR3 has 14 residues. Germline V gene sequence: CDR1 SGDLS, CDR2 YYNGEE. The ends were cut back, 4 bases at V and 4 bases at J, with 14 bases in the middle. In nucleotides, the CDR3 is TGTGCCAGCAGCTTTGGAGGGGGGGGCACTGAAGCTTTCTTT. Translating it yields CASSFGGGGTEAFF.

This chain uses TRBV18 with TRBJ1-2; 9 nucleotides match TRBD1. The germline CDR1 and CDR2 sequences are KGHSH and LQKENI. V gave up 5 bases and J gave up 4 bases; unmatched junction bases: 11. The CDR3 spans 16 residues. The CDR3 DNA follows: TGTGCCAGCTCATCCACCGGGACAGGGATGGGCTATGGCTACACCTTC. Translation gives CASSSTGTGMGYGYTF.

CDR3 bases: TGTGCCAGCAGCTTGGAATTTCTCACTGAAGCTTTCTTT. Residues: CASSLEFLTEAFF. V and J are TRBV5-4 and TRBJ1-1; D uncertain. V lost 0 bases to trimming and J lost 4 bases, with 7 bases between them. In germline, CDR1 is SGHNT, CDR2 YYREEE (reference sequence). This CDR3 region has 13 residues. Full variable domain (rest looked up from reference TRBV5-4 and TRBJ1-1): ETGVTQSPTHLIKTRGQQVTLRCSSQSGHNTVSWYQQALGQGPQFIFQYYREEENGRGNFPPRFSGLQFPNYSSELNVNALELDDSALYLCASSLEFLTEAFFGQGTRLTVV.

This chain connects TRBV4-1 to TRBJ1-1; no definite D call. V lost 0 bases and J lost 0, with 5 bases in between. CDR1 MGHRA and CDR2 YSYEKL come from the germline V gene. The CDR3 is 14 residues long. CDR3 in amino acids: CASSQDIVNTEAFF. The CDR3 region has the DNA TGCGCCAGCAGCCAAGATATAGTGAACACTGAAGCTTTCTTT.

The rearrangement uses TRBV6-6 and TRBJ2-7; TRBD1 agrees at 8 bases. Per the germline V gene, CDR1 is MNHNY and CDR2 is SVGAGI (reference sequence). The ends lost 3 bases at V and 1 base at J; junction bases unmatched: 8. This CDR3 is 16 amino acids long. CDR3: CASSYAQGAISYEQYF. The CDR3, as DNA: TGTGCCAGCAGTTATGCCCAGGGGGCGATTTCCTACGAGCAGTACTTC.

The V gene is TRBV19, the J gene TRBJ2-2; unclear D gene. CDR1 is LNHDA, CDR2 SQIVND, per germline (reference sequence). The CDR3 has 14 residues. The germline V and J ends were trimmed by 3 bases and 7 bases, with 12 bases remaining between them. The CDR3: CASSITPPVGELFF. The CDR3, as DNA: TGTGCCAGTAGTATTACCCCTCCGGTCGGGGAGCTGTTTTTT.

The chain combines TRBV7-8 with TRBJ2-7; 7 positions agree with TRBD1. Trimming took 5 bases from V and 0 from J; bases not matched to a gene: 16. The CDR3 spans 18 residues. Germline lookup yields CDR1 SGHVS and CDR2 FQNEAQ. CDR3 protein: CASSLTSAGTAYSYEQYF. For the CDR3, the DNA is TGTGCCAGCAGCCTCACATCAGCCGGGACAGCGTACTCCTACGAGCAGTACTTC. Full variable domain (rest looked up from reference TRBV7-8 and TRBJ2-7): GAGVSQSPRYKVAKRGQDVALRCDPISGHVSLFWYQQALGQGPEFLTYFQNEAQLDKSGLPSDRFFAERPEGSVSTLKIQRTQQEDSAVYLCASSLTSAGTAYSYEQYFGPGTRLTVT.

This clone was found many times. The CDR3 DNA sequence: TGTGCCGTAGATGGAGCTAAGTACAACAATGAGCAGTTCTTC. It yields the protein CAVDGAKYNNEQFF. The chain has TRBV24-1 and TRBJ2-1, with D hard to call. CDR3 length: 14 amino acids. The V gene lost 12 bases and the J gene lost 5 bases, with 19 bases spanning the gap. Germline V gives CDR1 KGHDR, CDR2 SFDVKD.

This clone was recorded a few times. The V gene is TRBV27, the J gene TRBJ2-7; 7 bases agree with TRBD2. The V gene end was trimmed by 6 bases and the J gene end by 0 bases; junction bases not matched to a gene: 5. The CDR3 loop spans 14 amino acids. The germline V gene has CDR1 MNHEY and CDR2 SMNVEV (reference sequence). CDR3 amino acids: CASSLTSLSYEQYF. CDR3 nucleotide sequence: TGTGCCAGCAGCCTGACTAGCCTCTCCTACGAGCAGTACTTC.

The V and J genes are TRBV24-1 and TRBJ1-5; 10 bases align to TRBD1. The germline gives CDR1 KGHDR, CDR2 SFDVKD. The V and J ends lost 4 bases and 6 bases, in that order; junction bases with no gene match: 11. This CDR3 has 17 amino acids. The CDR3 loop is CATSDQGQGRPGQPQHF. The CDR3 DNA reads as TGTGCCACCAGTGACCAGGGACAGGGGAGACCTGGTCAGCCCCAGCATTTT.

On this clone: Other DNA sequences of this sample code for an identical CDR3. This chain connects TRBV4-3 to TRBJ2-1, with TRBD2 identical over 8 bases. Germline values: CDR1 LGHNA, CDR2 YSLEER. The CDR3 sequence is 14 residues long. V shed 0 bases and J 7 bases; nucleotides not matched to a gene: 2. The CDR3 loop reads CASSQDRGGNEQFF. CDR3 in DNA: TGCGCCAGCAGCCAAGACCGGGGGGGAAATGAGCAGTTCTTC.

The rearrangement links TRBV6-9 to TRBJ1-4; D not resolved. The germline CDR1 and CDR2 sequences are MNHGY and SVAAGI. The CDR3 has 14 amino acids. V lost 4 bases to trimming and J lost 0 bases, with 6 bases between them. CDR3 region: CASSLTATNEKLFF. The CDR3 region has the DNA TGTGCCAGCAGTTTAACAGCAACTAATGAAAAACTGTTTTTT.

The genes are TRBV4-1 and TRBJ2-1, with D hard to call. Germline CDR1 and CDR2: MGHRA and YSYEKL. V was cut by 2 bases and J by 7 bases, with 15 bases left in between. There are 15 residues in the CDR3. DNA of the CDR3: TGCGCCAGCAGCCAACCCTCAGAGCGCCTAAATGAGCAGTTCTTC. Translation: CASSQPSERLNEQFF.

This clone was counted only a few times. The chain has TRBV2 and TRBJ1-6; TRBD1 might be the D (5 bases). This CDR3 spans 15 amino acids. V gave up 4 bases and J gave up 7 bases, with 14 bases separating them. From germline, CDR1 is SNHLY and CDR2 FYNNEI. The CDR3 reads CASSAPSDRNSPLHF. CDR3 bases: TGTGCCAGCAGTGCCCCGTCTGACAGAAATTCACCCCTCCACTTT.

The chain combines TRBV7-9 with TRBJ1-5; 12 bases align to TRBD1. Germline lookup yields CDR1 SEHNR and CDR2 FQNEAQ (reference sequence). V shed 5 bases, J shed 7 bases, and the junction held 6 bases outside the gene matches. The CDR3 is 15 residues long. The CDR3: CASSAGTGGPQPQHF. In nucleotides, the CDR3 is TGTGCCAGCAGCGCCGGGACAGGGGGCCCCCAGCCCCAGCATTTT.

This chain connects TRBV6-1 to TRBJ1-3, with D unresolved. The CDR3 has 14 amino acids. V shed 0 bases and J shed 8 bases, with 11 bases lying between them. Germline V CDR1 and CDR2: MNHNS, SASEGT. In nucleotides, the CDR3 is TGTGCCAGCAGTGAAGCGGGCAGGATCCACACCATATATTTT. Amino acids: CASSEAGRIHTIYF.

The genes are TRBV19 and TRBJ1-1; D remains ambiguous. The germline V and J ends were trimmed by 6 bases and 4 bases, with 15 bases remaining between them. CDR3 length: 14 residues. Germline V lookup: CDR1 LNHDA, CDR2 SQIVND (reference sequence). The CDR3 nucleotides read TGTGCCAGTAGGGCATGGAGCGGAGGCACTGAAGCTTTCTTT. Protein sequence: CASRAWSGGTEAFF.